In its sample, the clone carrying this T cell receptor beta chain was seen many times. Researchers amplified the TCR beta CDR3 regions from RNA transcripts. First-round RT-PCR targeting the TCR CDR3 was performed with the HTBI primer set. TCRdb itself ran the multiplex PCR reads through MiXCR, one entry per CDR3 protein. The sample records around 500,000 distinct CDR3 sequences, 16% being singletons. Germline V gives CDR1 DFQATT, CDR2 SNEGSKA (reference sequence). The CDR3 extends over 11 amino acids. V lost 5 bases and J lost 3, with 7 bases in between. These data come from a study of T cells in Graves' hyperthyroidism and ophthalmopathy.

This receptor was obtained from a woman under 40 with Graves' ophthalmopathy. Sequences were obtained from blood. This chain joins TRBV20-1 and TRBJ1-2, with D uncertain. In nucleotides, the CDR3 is TGCAGTGCTGATCAGGACTATGGCTACACCTTC. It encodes CSADQDYGYTF.